This T cell receptor beta chain came from a study of CD8 T cells in ankylosing spondylitis. The CDR3 loop spans 13 amino acids. Per the germline V gene, CDR1 is ENHRY and CDR2 is SYGVKD. V was clipped by 7 bases and J by 5 bases, with 12 bases between them. Overall study findings and caveats: Existing reports had already noted some motif variants in reactive arthritis synovial fluid and blood.

TCRdb reanalysed the 5' RACE reads using MiXCR and keeps one entry per CDR3 protein. The top ten clones hold approximately 8% of a sample with 150,000 to 200,000 distinct CDR3 sequences, around 18% of them seen once. This clonotype has ten or more counts. Its target is not known. The receptor was derived from a male donor with ankylosing spondylitis or in good health (not recorded which). The sequencing input was blood, either unsorted or a sorted T cell fraction (not recorded which). This sequence joins TRBV10-3 and TRBJ1-5; weak D call: TRBD1 (6 bases). CDR3 in DNA: TGTGCCATCAACGGACAGAGGGATCAGCCCCAGCATTTT. Translated: CAINGQRDQPQHF.